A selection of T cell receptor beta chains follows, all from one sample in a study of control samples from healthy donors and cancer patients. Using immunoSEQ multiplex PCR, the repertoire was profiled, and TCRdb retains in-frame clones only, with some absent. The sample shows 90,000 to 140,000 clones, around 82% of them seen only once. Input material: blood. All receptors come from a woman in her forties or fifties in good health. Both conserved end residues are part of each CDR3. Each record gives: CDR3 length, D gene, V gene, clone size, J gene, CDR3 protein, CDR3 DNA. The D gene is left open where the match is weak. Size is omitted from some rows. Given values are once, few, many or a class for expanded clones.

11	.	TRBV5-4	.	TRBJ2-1	CASEGYNEQFF	TGTGCCAGCGAAGGGTACAATGAGCAGTTCTTC
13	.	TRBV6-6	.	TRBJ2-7	CASSYWTVYEQYF	TGTGCCAGCAGTTACTGGACAGTCTACGAGCAGTACTTC
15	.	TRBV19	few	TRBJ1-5	CASRVLGHSNQPQHF	TGTGCCAGTAGGGTGCTGGGCCATAGCAATCAGCCCCAGCATTTT
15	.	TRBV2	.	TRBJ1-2	CASSELRGLVYGYTF	TGTGCCAGCAGTGAGCTCCGGGGGCTGGTCTATGGCTACACCTTC
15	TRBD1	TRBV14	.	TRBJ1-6	CASSQRTGLYSPLHF	TGTGCCAGCAGCCAGCGGACAGGGCTCTATTCACCCCTCCACTTT
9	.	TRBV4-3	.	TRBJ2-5	CAGGETQYF	TGCGCAGGGGGAGAGACCCAGTACTTC
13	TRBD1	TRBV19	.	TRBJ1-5	CATLDREFQPQHF	TGTGCCACCCTGGACAGGGAGTTTCAGCCCCAGCATTTT
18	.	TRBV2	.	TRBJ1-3	CASRGPLFQGSKGNTIYF	TGTGCCAGCAGGGGTCCGCTCTTTCAGGGGTCGAAAGGAAACACCATATATTTT
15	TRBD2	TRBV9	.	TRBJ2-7	CASSVRPGGPDEQYF	TGTGCCAGCAGCGTAAGGCCGGGGGGGCCCGACGAGCAGTACTTC
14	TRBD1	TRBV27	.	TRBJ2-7	CASSFGTGTYEQYF	TGTGCCAGCAGTTTCGGGACAGGGACCTACGAGCAGTACTTC
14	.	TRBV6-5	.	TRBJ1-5	CATTRTGSNQPQHF	TGTGCCACCACGAGGACGGGCAGCAATCAGCCCCAGCATTTT
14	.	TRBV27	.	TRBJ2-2	CASSPSLSAGELFF	TGTGCCAGCAGTCCATCCCTTAGTGCCGGGGAGCTGTTTTTT
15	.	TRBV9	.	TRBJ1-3	CASSVGVGLGNTIYF	TGTGCCAGCAGCGTAGGAGTGGGGCTTGGAAACACCATATATTTT
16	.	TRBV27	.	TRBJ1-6	CASSPAGQSGNSPLHF	TGTGCCAGCAGCCCCGCCGGACAATCAGGGAATTCACCCCTCCACTTT
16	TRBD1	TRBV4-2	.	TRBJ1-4	CASSPLDRQGDEKLFF	TGTGCCAGCAGCCCCCTGGACCGTCAGGGGGATGAAAAACTGTTTTTT
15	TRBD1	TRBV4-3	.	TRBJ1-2	CASSQTTGMGHGYTF	TGCGCCAGCAGCCAAACGACAGGGATGGGGCATGGCTACACCTTC
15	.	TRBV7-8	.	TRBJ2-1	CASSPRGTVYNEQFF	TGTGCCAGCAGTCCTCGGGGGACAGTTTACAATGAGCAGTTCTTC
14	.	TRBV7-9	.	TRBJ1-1	CASSPLDRNTEAFF	TGTGCCAGCAGTCCTCTGGACAGGAACACTGAAGCTTTCTTT
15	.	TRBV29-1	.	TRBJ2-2	CSVAPVRGISGELFF	TGCAGCGTAGCACCCGTCCGCGGGATTTCCGGGGAGCTGTTTTTT
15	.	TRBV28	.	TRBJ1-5	CASSPGVWGNQPQHF	TGTGCCAGCAGTCCAGGGGTATGGGGCAATCAGCCCCAGCATTTT
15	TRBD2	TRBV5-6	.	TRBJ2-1	CASSFSGGAYNEQFF	TGTGCCAGCAGCTTTAGCGGGGGGGCCTACAATGAGCAGTTCTTC
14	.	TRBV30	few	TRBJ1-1	CAWSPRLGLTEAFF	TGTGCCTGGAGTCCGAGGTTGGGGTTGACTGAAGCTTTCTTT
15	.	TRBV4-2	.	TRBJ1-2	CASSQDPRGADGYTF	TGTGCCAGCAGCCAAGACCCCCGTGGGGCAGATGGCTACACCTTC
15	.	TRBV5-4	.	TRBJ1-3	CASSLDITSGNTIYF	TGTGCCAGCAGCTTGGACATTACCTCTGGAAACACCATATATTTT
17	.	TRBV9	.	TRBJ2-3	CASSPRPRAGPLDTQYF	TGTGCCAGCAGCCCCCGGCCTCGGGCGGGTCCCCTCGATACGCAGTATTTT
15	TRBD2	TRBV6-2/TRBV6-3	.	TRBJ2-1	CASSYSREGLDEQFF	TGTGCCAGCAGTTACTCGCGGGAGGGACTAGATGAGCAGTTCTTC
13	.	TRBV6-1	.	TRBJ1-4	CASSDRPNEKLFF	TGTGCCAGCAGTGACCGTCCTAATGAAAAACTGTTTTTT
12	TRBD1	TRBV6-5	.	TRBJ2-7	CASSCWDRGQYF	TGTGCCAGCAGTTGTTGGGACAGGGGGCAGTACTTC
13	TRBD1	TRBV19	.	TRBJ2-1	CASGQGNNNEQFF	TGTGCCAGTGGACAGGGGAACAACAATGAGCAGTTCTTC
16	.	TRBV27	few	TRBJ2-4	CASSSDILLAKNIQYF	TGTGCCAGCAGTTCCGACATCTTACTAGCCAAAAACATTCAGTACTTC
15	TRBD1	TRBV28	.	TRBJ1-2	CASSHPGTDNYGYTF	TGTGCCAGCAGTCACCCCGGGACAGATAACTATGGCTACACCTTC
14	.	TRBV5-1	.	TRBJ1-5	CASSLRGGLQPQHF	TGCGCCAGCAGCTTGCGGGGGGGGCTGCAGCCCCAGCATTTT
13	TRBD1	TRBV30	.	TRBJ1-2	CAWTVQGNSGYTF	TGTGCCTGGACCGTACAGGGGAACAGTGGCTACACCTTC
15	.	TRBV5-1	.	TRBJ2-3	CASSLEGRVLDTQYF	TGCGCCAGCAGCTTGGAGGGCAGGGTTCTAGATACGCAGTATTTT
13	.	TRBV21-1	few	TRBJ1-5	CASSKGSNQPQHF	TGTGCCAGCAGCAAGGGTAGCAATCAGCCCCAGCATTTT
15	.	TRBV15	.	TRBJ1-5	CATSPSGQSNQPQHF	TGTGCCACCAGCCCTTCAGGACAGAGCAATCAGCCCCAGCATTTT
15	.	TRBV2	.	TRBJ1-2	CASRRETVANYGYTF	TGTGCCAGTCGACGAGAGACAGTAGCTAACTATGGCTACACCTTC
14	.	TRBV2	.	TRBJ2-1	CASSETFSSDEQFF	TGTGCCAGCAGTGAAACTTTTTCTAGCGATGAGCAGTTCTTC
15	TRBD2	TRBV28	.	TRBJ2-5	CASSFLAGGEETQYF	TGTGCCAGCAGTTTTCTAGCGGGAGGGGAAGAGACCCAGTACTTC
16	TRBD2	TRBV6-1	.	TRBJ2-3	CASSEAGLAGGNTQYF	TGTGCCAGCAGTGAAGCGGGGTTAGCGGGGGGGAATACGCAGTATTTT
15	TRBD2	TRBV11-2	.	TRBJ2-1	CASSYLAGTTNEQFF	TGTGCCAGCAGCTACCTAGCGGGAACTACCAATGAGCAGTTCTTC